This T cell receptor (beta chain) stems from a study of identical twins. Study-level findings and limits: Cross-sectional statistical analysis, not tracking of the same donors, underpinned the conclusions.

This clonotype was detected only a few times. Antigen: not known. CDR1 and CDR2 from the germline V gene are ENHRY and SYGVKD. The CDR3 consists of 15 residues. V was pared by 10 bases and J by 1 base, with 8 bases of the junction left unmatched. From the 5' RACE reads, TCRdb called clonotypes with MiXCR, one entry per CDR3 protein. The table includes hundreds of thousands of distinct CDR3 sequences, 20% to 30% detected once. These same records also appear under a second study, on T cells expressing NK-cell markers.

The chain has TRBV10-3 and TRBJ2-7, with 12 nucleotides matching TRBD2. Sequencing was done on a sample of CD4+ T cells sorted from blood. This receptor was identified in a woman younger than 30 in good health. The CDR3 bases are TGTGCCACAAGGACTAGCGGGATGATATCCTACGAGCAGTACTTC. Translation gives CATRTSGMISYEQYF.